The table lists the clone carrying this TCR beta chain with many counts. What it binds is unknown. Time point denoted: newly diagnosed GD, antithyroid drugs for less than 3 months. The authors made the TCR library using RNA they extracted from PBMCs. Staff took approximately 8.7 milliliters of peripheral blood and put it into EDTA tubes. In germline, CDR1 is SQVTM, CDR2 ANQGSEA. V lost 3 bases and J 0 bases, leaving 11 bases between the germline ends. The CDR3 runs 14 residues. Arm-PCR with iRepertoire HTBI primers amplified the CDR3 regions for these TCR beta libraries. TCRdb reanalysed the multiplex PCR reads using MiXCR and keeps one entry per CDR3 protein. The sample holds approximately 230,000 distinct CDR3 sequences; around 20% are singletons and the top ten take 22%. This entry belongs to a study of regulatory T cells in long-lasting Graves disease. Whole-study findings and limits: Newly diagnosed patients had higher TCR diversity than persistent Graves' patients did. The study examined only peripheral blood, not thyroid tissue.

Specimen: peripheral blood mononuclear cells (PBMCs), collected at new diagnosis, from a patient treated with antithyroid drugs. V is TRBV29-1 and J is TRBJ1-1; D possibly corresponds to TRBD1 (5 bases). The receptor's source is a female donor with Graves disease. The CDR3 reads CSVEQGILNTEAFF. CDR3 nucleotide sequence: TGCAGCGTTGAGCAGGGAATATTGAACACTGAAGCTTTCTTT.